This T cell receptor (beta chain) was identified during a study of control samples from healthy donors and cancer patients. With 3 bases removed from V and 9 bases from J, the gap between germline ends came to 14 bases. Per germline, CDR1 MDHEN and CDR2 SYDVKM. CDR3 length equals 13 residues. This clone was recorded only once. Only in-frame clones appear in the TCRdb table, and some are missing; sequencing was by immunoSEQ multiplex PCR. Among under 150,000 clones listed, roughly 92% were seen once. This clonotype was sampled from a young man in good health. Input material: blood. V gene TRBV28 combines with J gene TRBJ2-5; D tentatively fits TRBD1 or TRBD2 (6 bases each). CDR3 protein: CASSFGDGGAQYF. The CDR3 nucleotides read TGTGCCAGCAGTTTTGGGGACGGGGGCGCCCAGTACTTC.